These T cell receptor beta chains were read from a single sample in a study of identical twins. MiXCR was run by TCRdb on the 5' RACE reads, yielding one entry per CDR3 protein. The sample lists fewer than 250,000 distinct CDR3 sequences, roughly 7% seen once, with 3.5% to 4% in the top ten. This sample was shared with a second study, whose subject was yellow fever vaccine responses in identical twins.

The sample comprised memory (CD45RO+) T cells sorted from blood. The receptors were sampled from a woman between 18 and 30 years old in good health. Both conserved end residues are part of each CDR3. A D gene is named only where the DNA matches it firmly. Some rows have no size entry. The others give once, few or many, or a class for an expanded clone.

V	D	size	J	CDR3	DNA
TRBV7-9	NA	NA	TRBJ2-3	CASSLGGGARGDTQYF	TGTGCCAGCAGCTTAGGGGGCGGAGCGCGAGGGGATACGCAGTATTTT
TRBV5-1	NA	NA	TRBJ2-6	CASSLGGADGANVLTF	TGCGCCAGCAGCTTGGGTGGGGCGGATGGGGCCAACGTCCTGACTTTC
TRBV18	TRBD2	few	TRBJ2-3	CASSPTAGGRNTQYF	TGTGCCAGCTCACCAACCGCGGGAGGGAGAAATACGCAGTATTTT
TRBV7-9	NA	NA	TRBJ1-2	CASSLDEGLRDYGYTF	TGTGCCAGCAGCTTAGACGAAGGGCTACGCGACTATGGCTACACCTTC
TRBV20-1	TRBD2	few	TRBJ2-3	CSARDLNLAGGPTDTQYF	TGCAGTGCTAGAGATCTGAATTTGGCGGGAGGGCCTACAGATACGCAGTATTTT
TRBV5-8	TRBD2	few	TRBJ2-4	CASSLGTTLAKNIQYF	TGTGCCAGCAGCCTCGGGACTACTTTAGCCAAAAACATTCAGTACTTC
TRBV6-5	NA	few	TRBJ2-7	CASSYEGVGEQYF	TGTGCCAGCAGTTACGAGGGGGTGGGCGAGCAGTACTTC
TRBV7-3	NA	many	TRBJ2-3	CASSLRGPTDTQYF	TGTGCCAGCAGCTTAAGAGGGCCCACAGATACGCAGTATTTT
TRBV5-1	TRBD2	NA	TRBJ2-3	CASGMGLPTDTLYF	TGCGCCAGCGGGATGGGACTACCCACAGATACGCTGTATTTT
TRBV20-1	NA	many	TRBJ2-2	CSARDTRGSNTGELFF	TGCAGTGCTAGAGATACGAGGGGTTCGAACACCGGGGAGCTGTTTTTT
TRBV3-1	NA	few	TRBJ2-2	CASSSRGAGELFF	TGTGCCAGCAGCTCCAGAGGGGCCGGGGAGCTGTTTTTT
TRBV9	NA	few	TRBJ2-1	CASSVTGSYNEQFF	TGTGCCAGCAGCGTAACGGGGAGTTACAATGAGCAGTTCTTC
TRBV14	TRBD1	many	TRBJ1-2	CASSQLDRGSDGYTF	TGTGCCAGCAGCCAATTGGACAGGGGCTCGGATGGCTACACCTTC
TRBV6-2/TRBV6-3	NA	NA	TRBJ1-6	CASRGRRYSPLHF	TGTGCCAGCAGGGGCAGACGATATTCACCCCTCCACTTT
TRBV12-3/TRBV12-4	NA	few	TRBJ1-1	CASRGGAYTEAFF	TGTGCCAGCAGGGGGGGGGCATACACTGAAGCTTTCTTT
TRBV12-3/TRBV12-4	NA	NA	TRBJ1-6	CASSLVGGDANNSPLHF	TGTGCCAGCAGTTTAGTAGGGGGGGACGCCAATAATTCACCCCTCCACTTT
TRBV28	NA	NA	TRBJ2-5	CASSLFGPEETQYF	TGTGCCAGCAGTTTATTCGGTCCAGAAGAGACCCAGTACTTC
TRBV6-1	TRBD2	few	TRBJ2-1	CASRPDLTTSGHYNEQFF	TGTGCCAGCAGACCCGACCTGACCACTAGCGGACACTACAATGAGCAGTTCTTC
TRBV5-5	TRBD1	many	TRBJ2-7	CASSLGQGGYSYEQYF	TGTGCCAGCAGCTTAGGACAGGGGGGATACTCCTACGAGCAGTACTTC
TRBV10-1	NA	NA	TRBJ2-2	CASSKGRVNTGELFF	TGCGCCAGCAGTAAAGGCAGGGTGAACACCGGGGAGCTGTTTTTT
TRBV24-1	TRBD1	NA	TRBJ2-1	CATRRDRDSNEQFF	TGTGCCACCAGACGGGACAGGGATTCCAATGAGCAGTTCTTC
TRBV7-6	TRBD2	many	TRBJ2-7	CASSASGGRDTYEQYF	TGTGCCAGCAGCGCGTCGGGGGGAAGGGATACCTACGAGCAGTACTTC
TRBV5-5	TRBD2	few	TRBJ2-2	CASSLALAGSMSTGELFF	TGTGCCAGCAGCTTGGCACTAGCGGGGTCTATGAGCACCGGGGAGCTGTTTTTT
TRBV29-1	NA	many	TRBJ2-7	CSVQPLEGRESEQYF	TGCAGCGTCCAGCCGCTTGAGGGCAGGGAAAGCGAGCAGTACTTC
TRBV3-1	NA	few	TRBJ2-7	CASSQGSGISYEQYF	TGTGCCAGCAGCCAAGGCTCTGGGATCTCCTACGAGCAGTACTTC
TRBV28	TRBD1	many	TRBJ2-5	CASSLAETGGAKTQYF	TGTGCCAGTAGTTTGGCCGAGACAGGGGGCGCGAAGACCCAGTACTTC
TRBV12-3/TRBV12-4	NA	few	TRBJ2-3	CASSPGQGTADTQYF	TGTGCCAGCAGTCCAGGGCAGGGTACCGCAGATACGCAGTATTTT
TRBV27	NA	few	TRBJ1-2	CASRQELDGYTF	TGTGCCAGCCGACAGGAGCTGGATGGCTACACCTTC
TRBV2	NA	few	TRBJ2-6	CASSDRVTGANVLTF	TGTGCCAGCAGTGATAGGGTTACTGGGGCCAACGTCCTGACTTTC
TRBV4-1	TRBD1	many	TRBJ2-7	CASSQLGRGQEREQYF	TGCGCCAGCAGCCAACTGGGGCGGGGACAGGAACGCGAGCAGTACTTC
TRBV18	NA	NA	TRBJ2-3	CASSPSTAVDTQYF	TGTGCCAGCTCACCGTCGACAGCGGTGGATACGCAGTATTTT
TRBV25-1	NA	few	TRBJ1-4	CASSELGREGEKLFF	TGTGCCAGCAGTGAATTGGGCAGGGAGGGTGAAAAACTGTTTTTT
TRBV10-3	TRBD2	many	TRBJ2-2	CAIRAGVDTGELFF	TGTGCCATCAGAGCGGGAGTGGACACCGGGGAGCTGTTTTTT
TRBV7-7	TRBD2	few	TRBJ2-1	CASSLGVAGYNEQFF	TGTGCCAGCAGCTTAGGCGTAGCGGGATACAATGAGCAGTTCTTC
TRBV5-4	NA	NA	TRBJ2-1	CASSSSLRESGFF	TGTGCCAGCAGCTCAAGCCTCAGGGAGAGTGGGTTCTTC
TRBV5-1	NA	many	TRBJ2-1	CASSTARGSGNEQFF	TGCGCCAGCAGCACCGCTAGGGGGTCGGGGAATGAGCAGTTCTTC
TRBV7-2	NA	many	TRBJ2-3	CASSSQRFVTDTQYF	TGTGCCAGCAGCTCACAGAGGTTCGTCACAGATACGCAGTATTTT
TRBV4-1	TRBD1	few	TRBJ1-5	CASSQGRGSNQPQHF	TGCGCCAGCAGCCAAGGCAGGGGGTCAAATCAGCCCCAGCATTTT
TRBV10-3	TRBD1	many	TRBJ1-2	CATLPRDWQGGYGYTF	TGTGCCACCCTACCGCGAGATTGGCAGGGGGGCTATGGCTACACCTTC
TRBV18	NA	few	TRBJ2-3	CASSSISPSTDTQYF	TGTGCCAGCTCCTCCATTAGCCCCAGCACAGATACGCAGTATTTT
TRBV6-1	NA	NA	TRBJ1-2	CASSPLTAIYGYTF	TGTGCCAGCAGTCCGCTGACAGCGATCTATGGCTACACCTTC
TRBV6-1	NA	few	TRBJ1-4	CASRGLAQNEKLFF	TGTGCCAGCAGGGGGTTGGCTCAAAATGAAAAACTGTTTTTT
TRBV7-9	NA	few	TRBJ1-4	CASSPGWAGEKLFF	TGTGCCAGCAGCCCCGGATGGGCGGGAGAAAAACTGTTTTTT
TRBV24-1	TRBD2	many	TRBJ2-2	CATSRTSGNTGELFF	TGTGCCACCAGCCGGACTAGCGGGAACACCGGGGAGCTGTTTTTT
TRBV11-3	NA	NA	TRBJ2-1	CASSAQYNEQFF	TGTGCCAGCAGCGCCCAGTACAATGAGCAGTTCTTC
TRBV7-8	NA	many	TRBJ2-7	CASSLGGGHRSSYEQYF	TGTGCCAGCAGCTTAGGAGGGGGACACCGGAGCTCCTACGAGCAGTACTTC
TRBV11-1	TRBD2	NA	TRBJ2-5	CASSPGGLAGAQETQYF	TGTGCCAGCAGCCCCGGAGGACTAGCGGGGGCCCAAGAGACCCAGTACTTC
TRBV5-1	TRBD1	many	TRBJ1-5	CASSLGGQGNQPQHF	TGCGCCAGCAGCTTGGGGGGACAGGGCAATCAGCCCCAGCATTTT
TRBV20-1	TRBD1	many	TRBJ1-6	CSARDQRQGRDSPLHF	TGCAGTGCTAGAGATCAAAGACAGGGGAGAGATTCACCCCTCCACTTT
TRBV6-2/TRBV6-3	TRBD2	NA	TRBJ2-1	CASSPISGGGHNEQFF	TGTGCCAGCAGTCCCATTAGCGGGGGGGGCCACAATGAGCAGTTCTTC
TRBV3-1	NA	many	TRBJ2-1	CASSQGRGSSYNEQFF	TGTGCCAGCAGCCAAGGTCGAGGGAGCTCCTACAATGAGCAGTTCTTC
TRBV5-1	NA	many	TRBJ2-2	CASSLRGNKTGELFF	TGCGCCAGCAGCTTGAGGGGGAATAAGACCGGGGAGCTGTTTTTT
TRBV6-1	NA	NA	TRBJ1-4	CASSEGGPNEKLFF	TGTGCCAGCAGTGAAGGCGGACCTAATGAAAAACTGTTTTTT